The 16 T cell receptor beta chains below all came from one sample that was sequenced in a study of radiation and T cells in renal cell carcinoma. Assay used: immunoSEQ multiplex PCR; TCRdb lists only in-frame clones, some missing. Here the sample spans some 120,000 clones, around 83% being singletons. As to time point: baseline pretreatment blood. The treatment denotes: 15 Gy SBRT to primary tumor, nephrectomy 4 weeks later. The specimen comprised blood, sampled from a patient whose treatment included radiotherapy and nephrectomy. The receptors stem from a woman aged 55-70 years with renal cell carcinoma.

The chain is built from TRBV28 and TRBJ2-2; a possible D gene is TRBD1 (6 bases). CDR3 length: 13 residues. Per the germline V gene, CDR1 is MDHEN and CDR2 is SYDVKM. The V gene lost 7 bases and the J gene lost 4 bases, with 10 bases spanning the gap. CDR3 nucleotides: TGTGCCAGCATCCTGGACAGCACCGGGGAGCTGTTTTTT. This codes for CASILDSTGELFF.

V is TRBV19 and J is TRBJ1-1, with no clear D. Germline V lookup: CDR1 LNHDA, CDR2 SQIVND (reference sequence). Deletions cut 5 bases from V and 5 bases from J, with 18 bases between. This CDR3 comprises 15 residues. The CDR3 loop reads CASSPSPTGRTEAFF. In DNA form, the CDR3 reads TGTGCCAGTAGTCCCTCCCCGACGGGGAGGACTGAAGCTTTCTTT.

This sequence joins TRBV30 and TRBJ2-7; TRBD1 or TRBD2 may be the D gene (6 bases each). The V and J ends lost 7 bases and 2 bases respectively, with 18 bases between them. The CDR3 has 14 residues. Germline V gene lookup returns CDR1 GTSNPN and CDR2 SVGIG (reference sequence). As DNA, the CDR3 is TGTGCCTCCTCAGGAGGGGGGCGCGCCTACGAGCAGTACTTC. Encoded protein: CASSGGGRAYEQYF.

CDR3 loop: CASIPNFANTGELFF. The CDR3, as DNA: TGTGCCAGCATTCCTAATTTTGCGAACACCGGGGAGCTGTTTTTT. The chain employs TRBV2 and TRBJ2-2, with no clear D. V shed 7 bases and J shed 0 bases, with 12 bases lying between them. Germline CDR1 reads SNHLY; CDR2 reads FYNNEI. The length of the CDR3 is 15 residues.

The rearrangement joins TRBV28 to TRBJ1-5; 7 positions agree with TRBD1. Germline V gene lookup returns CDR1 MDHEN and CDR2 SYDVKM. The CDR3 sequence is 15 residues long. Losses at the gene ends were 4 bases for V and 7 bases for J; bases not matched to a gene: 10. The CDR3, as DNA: TGTGCCAGCAGTTATCTGACAGGGTCAGGACAGCCCCAGCATTTT. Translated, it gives CASSYLTGSGQPQHF.

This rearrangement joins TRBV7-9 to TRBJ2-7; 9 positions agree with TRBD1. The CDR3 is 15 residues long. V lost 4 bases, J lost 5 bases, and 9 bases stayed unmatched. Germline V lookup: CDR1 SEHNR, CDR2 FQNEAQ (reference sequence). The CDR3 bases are TGTGCCAGCAGCTCCGTAGGGACAGGGATCCACGAGCAGTACTTC. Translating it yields CASSSVGTGIHEQYF.

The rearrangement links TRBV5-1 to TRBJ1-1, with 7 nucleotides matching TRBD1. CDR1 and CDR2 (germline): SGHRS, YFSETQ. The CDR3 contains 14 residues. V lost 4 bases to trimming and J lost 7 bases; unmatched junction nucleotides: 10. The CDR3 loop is CASSPGQEINEAFF. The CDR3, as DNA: TGCGCCAGCAGCCCCGGACAGGAGATAAATGAAGCTTTCTTT. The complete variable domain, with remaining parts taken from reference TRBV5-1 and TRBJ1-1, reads KAGVTQTPRYLIKTRGQQVTLSCSPISGHRSVSWYQQTPGQGLQFLFEYFSETQRNKGNFPGRFSGRQFSNSRSEMNVSTLELGDSALYLCASSPGQEINEAFFGQGTRLTVV.

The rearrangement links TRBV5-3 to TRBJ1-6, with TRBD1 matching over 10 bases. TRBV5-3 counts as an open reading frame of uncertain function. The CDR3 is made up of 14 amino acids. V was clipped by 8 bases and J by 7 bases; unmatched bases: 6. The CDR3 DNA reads TGTGCCAGCAGCCCGGACAGGGGGAATTCACCCCTCCACTTT. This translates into CASSPDRGNSPLHF.

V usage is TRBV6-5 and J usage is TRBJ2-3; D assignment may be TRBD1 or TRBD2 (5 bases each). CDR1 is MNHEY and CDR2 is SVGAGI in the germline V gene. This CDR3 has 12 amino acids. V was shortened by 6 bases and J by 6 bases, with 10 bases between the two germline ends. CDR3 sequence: CASSQEGDTQYF. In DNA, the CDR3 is TGTGCCAGCAGCCAAGAGGGGGATACGCAGTATTTT.

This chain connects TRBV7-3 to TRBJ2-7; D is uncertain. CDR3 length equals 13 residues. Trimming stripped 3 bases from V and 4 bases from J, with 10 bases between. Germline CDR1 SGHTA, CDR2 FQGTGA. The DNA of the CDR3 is TGTGCCAGCAGCTTGTGGGCCAGATACGAGCAGTACTTC. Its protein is CASSLWARYEQYF.

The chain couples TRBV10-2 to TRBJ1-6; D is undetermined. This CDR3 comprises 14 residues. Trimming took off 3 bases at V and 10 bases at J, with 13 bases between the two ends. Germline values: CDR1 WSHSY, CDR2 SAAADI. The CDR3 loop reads CASSDSSYRSPLHF. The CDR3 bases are TGCGCCAGCAGTGACAGCTCTTATAGGTCACCCCTCCACTTT.

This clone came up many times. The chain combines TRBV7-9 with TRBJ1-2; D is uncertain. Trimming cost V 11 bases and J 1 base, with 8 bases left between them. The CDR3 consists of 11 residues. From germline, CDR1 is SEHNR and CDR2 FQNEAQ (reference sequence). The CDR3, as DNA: TGTGCCGCCGGAGTTAACTATGGCTACACCTTC. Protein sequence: CAAGVNYGYTF. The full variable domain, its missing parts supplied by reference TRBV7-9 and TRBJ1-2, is DTGVSQNPRHKITKRGQNVTFRCDPISEHNRLYWYRQTLGQGPEFLTYFQNEAQLEKSRLLSDRFSAERPKGSFSTLEIQRTEQGDSAMYLCAAGVNYGYTFGSGTRLTVV.

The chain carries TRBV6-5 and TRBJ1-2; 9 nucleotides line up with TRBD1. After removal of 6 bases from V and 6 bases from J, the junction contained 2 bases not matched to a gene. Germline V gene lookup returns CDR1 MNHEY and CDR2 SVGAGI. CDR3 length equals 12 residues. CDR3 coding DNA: TGTGCCAGCAGCCGGACAGGGGATGGCTACACCTTC. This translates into CASSRTGDGYTF.

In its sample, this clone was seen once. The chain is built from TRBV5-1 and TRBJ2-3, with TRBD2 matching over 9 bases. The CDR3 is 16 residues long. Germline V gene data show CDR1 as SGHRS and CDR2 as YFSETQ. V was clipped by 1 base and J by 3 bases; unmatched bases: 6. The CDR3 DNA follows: TGCGCCAGCAGCTTGTCACCAGCGGGAGGAACAGATACGCAGTATTTT. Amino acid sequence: CASSLSPAGGTDTQYF.

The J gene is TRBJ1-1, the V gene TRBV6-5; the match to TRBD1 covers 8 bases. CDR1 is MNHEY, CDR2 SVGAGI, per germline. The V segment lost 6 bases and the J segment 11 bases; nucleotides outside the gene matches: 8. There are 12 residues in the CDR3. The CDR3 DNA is TGTGCCAGCAGCTTACAGGGGGTGGTTGCTTTCTTT. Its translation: CASSLQGVVAFF.

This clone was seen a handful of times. CDR3 residues: CASSFASYRSADYGYTF. The CDR3 DNA sequence: TGTGCCAGCAGTTTTGCAAGTTACAGGTCGGCGGACTATGGCTACACCTTC. This chain joins TRBV27 and TRBJ1-2; TRBD1 might be the D (5 bases). The germline V and J ends were trimmed by 3 bases and 3 bases, with 20 bases remaining between them. Germline-derived CDR1 and CDR2 are MNHEY and SMNVEV (reference sequence). This CDR3 contains 17 residues.